A single sample is the source of the 25 T cell receptor beta chains below, sequenced in a study of cytomegalovirus exposure and HLA in healthy donors. Using immunoSEQ multiplex PCR, the repertoire was profiled, and TCRdb retains in-frame clones only, with some absent. This sample has hundreds of thousands of clones, with approximately 83% found just once. Input material: PBMCs. These receptors were taken from a woman in her twenties or thirties in good health and CMV-seropositive.

The rearrangement uses TRBV5-1 and TRBJ2-2; D is unclear. The CDR3 has 14 amino acids. CDR1 and CDR2 (germline): SGHRS, YFSETQ. V lost 1 base and J 8 bases, leaving 12 bases between the germline ends. The CDR3 region is CASSLLTVQGELFF. In DNA, the CDR3 is TGCGCCAGCAGCTTGCTTACAGTCCAAGGGGAGCTGTTTTTT.

This chain links TRBV28 with TRBJ1-1; TRBD1 agrees at 7 bases. Germline trimming cut 6 bases from V and 0 bases from J; bases unmatched to any gene: 10. The CDR3 is 16 residues long. The germline V gene has CDR1 MDHEN and CDR2 SYDVKM. The DNA of the CDR3 is TGTGCCAGCAGGATACCCAGACAGGGCATGAACACTGAAGCTTTCTTT. Encoded protein: CASRIPRQGMNTEAFF.

This clone was found a few times. J is TRBJ2-1 and V is TRBV6-1, with 10 bases aligning to TRBD2. The CDR3 consists of 15 residues. Trimming at V came to 1 base and at J to 8 bases, leaving 5 bases not matched to a gene. CDR1 MNHNS and CDR2 SASEGT come from the germline V gene. CDR3 DNA sequence: TGTGCCAGCAGTGAAGAGGCTAGCGGGAGCGATGAGCAGTTCTTC. Translating gives CASSEEASGSDEQFF.

As for this clone: This sample includes further DNA sequences coding for the same CDR3. The chain recombines TRBV28 with TRBJ2-7; 8 bases are a match to TRBD1. The CDR3 has 14 amino acids. The junction had 3 bases not matched to a gene; V was cut back by 5 bases and J by 0 bases. Per germline, CDR1 MDHEN and CDR2 SYDVKM. Written as DNA, the CDR3 is TGTGCCAGCAGTCTCGGACAGGGCTCCTACGAGCAGTACTTC. Its protein product is CASSLGQGSYEQYF.

The chain employs TRBV4-1 and TRBJ1-1; D possibly corresponds to TRBD1 (6 bases). The CDR3 has 14 residues. Trimming took off 1 base at V and 1 base at J, with 7 bases between the two ends. Germline CDR1 MGHRA, CDR2 YSYEKL. CDR3 DNA sequence: TGCGCCAGCAGCCAAGGAGGGGGGAACACTGAAGCTTTCTTT. Residues: CASSQGGGNTEAFF.

This clone was observed a single time. The J gene is TRBJ2-3, the V gene TRBV30; 7 bases agree with TRBD2. The germline V gene has CDR1 GTSNPN and CDR2 SVGIG (reference sequence). V lost 2 bases, J lost 2 bases, and 10 bases stayed unmatched. The CDR3 is made up of 16 amino acids. Written as DNA, the CDR3 is TGTGCCTGGAGTAGAACGGCTAGCGGCCTCACAGATACGCAGTATTTT. It specifies CAWSRTASGLTDTQYF.

The rearrangement uses TRBV6-5 and TRBJ2-3; 10 bases agree with TRBD1. This CDR3 has 14 amino acids. Germline V gene data show CDR1 as MNHEY and CDR2 as SVGAGI. Unmatched junction bases numbered 3, after V lost 5 bases and J lost 4 bases. The CDR3 nucleotides are TGTGCCAGCAGTGAAGGACAGGGGGCAGATACGCAGTATTTT. It codes for CASSEGQGADTQYF.

The chain is built from TRBV7-9 and TRBJ2-7, with 8 bases aligning to TRBD1. Germline V CDR1 and CDR2: SEHNR, FQNEAQ (reference sequence). The CDR3 sequence is 15 residues long. V shed 5 bases, J shed 5 bases, and the junction held 11 bases outside the gene matches. Here the CDR3 reads CASSLSDRVLHEQYF. The CDR3 DNA reads TGTGCCAGCAGCCTATCGGACAGGGTTTTACACGAGCAGTACTTC.

This clone was recorded a few times. V gene TRBV5-4 combines with J gene TRBJ1-2; no clear D. The germline gives CDR1 SGHNT, CDR2 YYREEE (reference sequence). The CDR3 sequence is 15 residues long. Trimming pared 6 bases from V and 3 bases from J, leaving 18 bases between. CDR3 residues: CASTENWEGDYGYTF. The DNA for the CDR3 is TGTGCCAGCACTGAAAATTGGGAGGGAGACTATGGCTACACCTTC. The full variable domain, rest sourced from reference TRBV5-4 and TRBJ1-2, is ETGVTQSPTHLIKTRGQQVTLRCSSQSGHNTVSWYQQALGQGPQFIFQYYREEENGRGNFPPRFSGLQFPNYSSELNVNALELDDSALYLCASTENWEGDYGYTFGSGTRLTVV.

J is TRBJ1-2 and V is TRBV7-2, with TRBD1 matching 9 bases. CDR1 and CDR2 from the germline V gene are SGHTA and FQGNSA. V shed 6 bases and J 7 bases; nucleotides not matched to a gene: 9. CDR3 length: 14 amino acids. For the CDR3, the DNA is TGTGCCAGCAGGTCACAGGGGGCGCTTGGTGGCTACACCTTC. Translating it yields CASRSQGALGGYTF.

V gene TRBV7-9 combines with J gene TRBJ2-2, with 15 bases matching TRBD2. This CDR3 comprises 18 residues. The germline V gene has CDR1 SEHNR and CDR2 FQNEAQ (reference sequence). V lost 7 bases to trimming and J lost 4 bases; unmatched junction nucleotides: 10. Here the CDR3 reads CASNGLAGGRRATGELFF. In nucleotides, the CDR3 is TGTGCCAGCAACGGACTAGCGGGAGGGCGGCGGGCCACCGGGGAGCTGTTTTTT. Full variable domain (remainder filled in from reference TRBV7-9 and TRBJ2-2): DTGVSQNPRHKITKRGQNVTFRCDPISEHNRLYWYRQTLGQGPEFLTYFQNEAQLEKSRLLSDRFSAERPKGSFSTLEIQRTEQGDSAMYLCASNGLAGGRRATGELFFGEGSRLTVL.

The CDR3 loop is CASHITGRGELFF. CDR3 bases: TGTGCCAGCCATATCACAGGGCGCGGGGAGCTGTTTTTT. The genes are TRBV28 and TRBJ2-2, with a possible D match to TRBD1 (6 bases). The CDR3 runs 13 residues. The germline V gene encodes CDR1 MDHEN and CDR2 SYDVKM. Trimming pared 8 bases from V and 7 bases from J, leaving 14 bases between.

Remarks on this clone: One junction end disagrees with the germline gene, perhaps due to a read error. V and J are TRBV9 and TRBJ2-7, with 9 bases fitting TRBD2. The CDR3 extends over 15 amino acids. The germline V gene has CDR1 SGDLS and CDR2 YYNGEE. CDR3 DNA: TGTGCCAGCAGTGTAGTAGCGGGAGAAGGAGGCGAGCAGTACTTC. Translation gives CASSVVAGEGGEQYF.

This clone was seen only once. V gene TRBV15 combines with J gene TRBJ1-3; D unclear. Germline-derived CDR1 and CDR2 are LNHNV and YYDKDF (reference sequence). Trimming removed 0 bases at V and 6 bases at J, with 15 bases between. The CDR3 is made up of 16 amino acids. The CDR3 bases are TGTGCCACCAGCAGAGATTTTGTATCCCTAGAAAACACCATATATTTT. It codes for CATSRDFVSLENTIYF.

The V gene is TRBV5-1, the J gene TRBJ1-5; perhaps TRBD1 as D (6 bases). This CDR3 contains 15 residues. Germline assignment: CDR1 SGHRS and CDR2 YFSETQ. The germline V and J ends were trimmed by 2 bases and 4 bases, with 13 bases remaining between them. The DNA for the CDR3 is TGCGCCAGCAGCTTAATGGGAGGGGGGAATCAGCCCCAGCATTTT. The encoded protein is CASSLMGGGNQPQHF.

The chain links TRBV7-3 to TRBJ2-5; D is unresolved. Germline V gene sequence: CDR1 SGHTA, CDR2 FQGTGA. V was shortened by 2 bases and J by 2 bases, with 6 bases between the two germline ends. There are 13 residues in the CDR3. The CDR3 is CASSLLGQETQYF. CDR3 DNA: TGTGCCAGCAGCTTACTAGGTCAAGAGACCCAGTACTTC.

The chain has TRBV9 and TRBJ2-7; TRBD2 might be the D (5 bases). V lost 1 base and J 3 bases, leaving 14 bases between the germline ends. Germline CDR1 is SGDLS and CDR2 is YYNGEE. The CDR3 contains 15 residues. This chain's CDR3 is CASSVRSSPDYEQYF. The CDR3, as DNA: TGTGCCAGCAGCGTACGATCTAGCCCTGACTACGAGCAGTACTTC.

This clone was counted a single time. The J gene is TRBJ2-5, the V gene TRBV5-1, with 8 bases that match TRBD2. V trimming: 4 bases; J trimming: 5 bases; junction bases outside the gene matches: 7. Germline V CDR1 and CDR2: SGHRS, YFSETQ. This CDR3 has 14 residues. DNA for the CDR3: TGCGCCAGCAGCCCGACTAGCGTCCGGGAGACCCAGTACTTC. It encodes CASSPTSVRETQYF. Full variable domain (rest looked up from reference TRBV5-1 and TRBJ2-5): KAGVTQTPRYLIKTRGQQVTLSCSPISGHRSVSWYQQTPGQGLQFLFEYFSETQRNKGNFPGRFSGRQFSNSRSEMNVSTLELGDSALYLCASSPTSVRETQYFGPGTRLLVL.

The chain couples TRBV6-6 to TRBJ2-1; tentative D call: TRBD1 (5 bases). Germline V CDR1 and CDR2: MNHNY, SVGAGI (reference sequence). Deletions cut 0 bases from V and 6 bases from J, with 9 bases between. This CDR3 comprises 14 residues. CDR3 loop: CASSYSGARNEQFF. The CDR3 region has the DNA TGTGCCAGCAGTTACTCTGGGGCCCGCAATGAGCAGTTCTTC.

The chain recombines TRBV2 with TRBJ1-4; no clear D gene. Trimming took off 7 bases at V and 8 bases at J, with 17 bases between the two ends. In germline, CDR1 is SNHLY, CDR2 FYNNEI. This CDR3 comprises 14 residues. The DNA for the CDR3 is TGTGCCAGCAAGGCGAGGGAGGGTTTAGAAAAACTGTTTTTT. The encoded protein is CASKAREGLEKLFF.

V is TRBV7-3 and J is TRBJ2-2; D is ambiguous. V was pared by 2 bases and J by 3 bases, with 7 bases between. The CDR3 contains 14 residues. The germline CDR1 and CDR2 sequences are SGHTA and FQGTGA. CDR3 in amino acids: CASSLGVDTGELFF. In DNA, the CDR3 is TGTGCCAGCAGCTTAGGAGTTGACACCGGGGAGCTGTTTTTT.

The chain couples TRBV10-1 to TRBJ2-3; D is unresolved. The CDR3 runs 13 residues. The V end lost 3 bases, the J end lost 4 bases, and 8 bases lay between the germline ends. CDR1 WNHNN and CDR2 SYGVQD come from the germline V gene (reference sequence). The CDR3 DNA reads TGCGCCAGCAGTGATTCATCGGCAGATACGCAGTATTTT. Residues: CASSDSSADTQYF.

The V call is TRBV19, the J call TRBJ1-2; no clear D. This CDR3 has 12 amino acids. Looked up from germline, CDR1 is LNHDA and CDR2 is SQIVND (reference sequence). With 8 bases removed from V and 4 bases from J, the gap between germline ends came to 11 bases. The CDR3 DNA follows: TGTGCCAGTTCCCAGGTTTTCTATGGCTACACCTTC. It is translated as CASSQVFYGYTF. Filled out from reference TRBV19 and TRBJ1-2, the complete variable domain reads DGGITQSPKYLFRKEGQNVTLSCEQNLNHDAMYWYRQDPGQGLRLIYYSQIVNDFQKGDIAEGYSVSREKKESFPLTVTSAQKNPTAFYLCASSQVFYGYTFGSGTRLTVV.

This clone was seen once. The V gene is TRBV2, the J gene TRBJ2-7; 7 bases are a match to TRBD1. V was clipped by 5 bases and J by 5 bases; unmatched bases: 12. The CDR3 runs to 15 residues. Germline assignment: CDR1 SNHLY and CDR2 FYNNEI. CDR3 sequence: CASSRPGTAPDEQYF. The DNA of the CDR3 is TGTGCCAGCAGTCGTCCCGGGACAGCTCCTGACGAGCAGTACTTC.

This clone occurred once. The chain employs TRBV11-2 and TRBJ2-7; D may be TRBD1 (6 bases). The germline V and J ends were trimmed by 4 bases and 0 bases, with 16 bases remaining between them. This CDR3 has 16 amino acids. CDR1 and CDR2 (germline): SGHAT, FQNNGV. Here the CDR3 reads CASSSWTVTSSYEQYF. The CDR3 DNA follows: TGTGCCAGCAGCTCCTGGACAGTCACTAGCTCCTACGAGCAGTACTTC.